This TCR beta chain was sequenced in a study of T cell responses to AZD1222 COVID-19 vaccine. Study conclusions and caveats: Repertoires were collected only later (after the peak T cell response had occurred). Nearly half of unique spike-specific TCRs reportedly avoided B.1.351 and B.1.1.7 mutated regions.

Sequencing used immunoSEQ multiplex PCR; TCRdb keeps in-frame clones, though not all of them. The table has 140,000 to 150,000 clones, under 95% seen once; the top ten hold about 1.9%. This CDR3 has 16 residues. Trimming took 3 bases from V and 6 from J, leaving 17 bases between them. Germline CDR1 reads SEHNR; CDR2 reads FQNEAQ (reference sequence). Comments on this clone: The antigen remains unidentified.

The V call is TRBV7-9, the J call TRBJ1-4; D is possibly TRBD1 (6 bases). The sample here was peripheral blood, taken on day 0 of AZD1222 vaccination. The clonotype was recovered from an adult in good health. The DNA of the CDR3 is TGTGCCAGCAGCTTGAAAGGGAGGGGGAGTTATGAAAAACTGTTTTTT. Encoded protein: CASSLKGRGSYEKLFF.